The entry that follows covers one T cell receptor (beta chain) sequence. Its antigen remains unidentified. The sample belongs to a study of monozygotic twins with inflammatory bowel disease. Study results and limitations: T cell subtypes were not distinguishable in this analysis. Clonotype sharing was lower in IBD patients than healthy twins, most markedly with disease activity. For IBD, no single strong associated signal or clonotype was supported.

From germline, CDR1 is MNHNS and CDR2 SASEGT. The CDR3 totals 16 residues. For each CDR3 protein, TCRdb gives one entry from its re-call of the 5' RACE reads, without DNA. Reported are approximately 210,000 distinct CDR3 sequences; the ten largest clones contain roughly 7.1%. What was sequenced was blood. The rearrangement joins TRBV6-1 to TRBJ1-5. The TCR comes from a human donor with ulcerative colitis or Crohn's disease, or a healthy co-twin of an affected twin (not recorded which). CDR3 protein: CASSSSWVGGNQPQHF.